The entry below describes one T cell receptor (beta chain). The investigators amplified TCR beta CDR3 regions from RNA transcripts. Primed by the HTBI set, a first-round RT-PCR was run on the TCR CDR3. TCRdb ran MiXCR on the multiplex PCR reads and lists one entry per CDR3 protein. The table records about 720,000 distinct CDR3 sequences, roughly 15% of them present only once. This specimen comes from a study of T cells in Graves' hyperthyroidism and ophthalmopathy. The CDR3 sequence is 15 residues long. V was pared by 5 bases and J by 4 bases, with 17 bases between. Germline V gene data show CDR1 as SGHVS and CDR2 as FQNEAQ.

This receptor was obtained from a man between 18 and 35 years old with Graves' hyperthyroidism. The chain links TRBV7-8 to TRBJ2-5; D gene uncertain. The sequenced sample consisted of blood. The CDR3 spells CASSPEEQKTETQYF. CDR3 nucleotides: TGTGCCAGCAGCCCCGAGGAACAAAAAACAGAGACCCAGTACTTC.